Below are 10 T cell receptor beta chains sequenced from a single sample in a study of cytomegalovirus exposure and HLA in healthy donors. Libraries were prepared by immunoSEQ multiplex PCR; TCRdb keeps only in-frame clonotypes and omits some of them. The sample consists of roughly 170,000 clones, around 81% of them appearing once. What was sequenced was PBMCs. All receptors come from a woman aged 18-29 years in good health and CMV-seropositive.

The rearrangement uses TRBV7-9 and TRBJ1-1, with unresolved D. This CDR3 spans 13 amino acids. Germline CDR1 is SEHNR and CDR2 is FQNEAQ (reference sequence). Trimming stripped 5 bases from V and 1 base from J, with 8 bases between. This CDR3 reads CASSPGPNTEAFF. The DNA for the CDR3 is TGTGCCAGCAGCCCAGGTCCGAACACTGAAGCTTTCTTT. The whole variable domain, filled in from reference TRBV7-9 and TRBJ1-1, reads DTGVSQNPRHKITKRGQNVTFRCDPISEHNRLYWYRQTLGQGPEFLTYFQNEAQLEKSRLLSDRFSAERPKGSFSTLEIQRTEQGDSAMYLCASSPGPNTEAFFGQGTRLTVV.

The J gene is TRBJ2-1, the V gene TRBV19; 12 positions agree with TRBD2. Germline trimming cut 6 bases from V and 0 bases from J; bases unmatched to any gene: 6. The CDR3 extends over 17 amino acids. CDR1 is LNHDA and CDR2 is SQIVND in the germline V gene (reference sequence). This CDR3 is CASRLTGLAGSYNEQFF. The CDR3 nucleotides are TGTGCCAGTAGATTAACGGGACTAGCGGGCTCCTACAATGAGCAGTTCTTC.

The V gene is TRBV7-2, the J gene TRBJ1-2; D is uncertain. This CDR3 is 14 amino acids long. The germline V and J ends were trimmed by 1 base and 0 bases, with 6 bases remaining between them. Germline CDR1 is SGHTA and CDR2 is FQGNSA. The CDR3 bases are TGTGCCAGCAGCTTAGACAGAGCTAACTATGGCTACACCTTC. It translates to CASSLDRANYGYTF.

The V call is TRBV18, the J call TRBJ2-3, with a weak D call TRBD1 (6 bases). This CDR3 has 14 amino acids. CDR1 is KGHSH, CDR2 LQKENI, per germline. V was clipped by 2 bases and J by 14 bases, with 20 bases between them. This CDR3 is CASSPVRTVTQAYF. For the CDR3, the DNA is TGTGCCAGCTCACCAGTAAGGACAGTTACTCAAGCGTATTTT.

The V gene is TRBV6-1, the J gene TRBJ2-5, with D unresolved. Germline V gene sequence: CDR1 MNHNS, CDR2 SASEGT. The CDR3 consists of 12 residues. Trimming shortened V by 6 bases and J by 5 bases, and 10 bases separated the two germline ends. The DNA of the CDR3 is TGTGCCAGCAGCCCCGACATGGAGACCCAGTACTTC. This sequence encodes CASSPDMETQYF.

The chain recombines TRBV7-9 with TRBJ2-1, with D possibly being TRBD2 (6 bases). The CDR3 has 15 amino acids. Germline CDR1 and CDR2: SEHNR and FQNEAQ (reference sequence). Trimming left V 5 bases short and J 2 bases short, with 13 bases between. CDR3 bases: TGTGCCAGCAGCCCTTGGGACTCCCCCTACAATGAGCAGTTCTTC. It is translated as CASSPWDSPYNEQFF.

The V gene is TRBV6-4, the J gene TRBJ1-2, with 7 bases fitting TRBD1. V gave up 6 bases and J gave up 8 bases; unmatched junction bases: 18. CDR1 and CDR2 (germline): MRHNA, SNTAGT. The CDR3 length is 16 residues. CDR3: CASSPDRRRSLWGYTF. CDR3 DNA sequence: TGTGCCAGCAGCCCGGACAGGCGCCGATCCTTATGGGGCTACACCTTC.

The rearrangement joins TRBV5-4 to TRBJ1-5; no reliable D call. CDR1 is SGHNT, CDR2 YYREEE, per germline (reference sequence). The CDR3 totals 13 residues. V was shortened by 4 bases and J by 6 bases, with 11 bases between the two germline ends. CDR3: CASSTARGQPQHF. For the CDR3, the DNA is TGTGCCAGCAGCACGGCAAGAGGTCAGCCCCAGCATTTT.

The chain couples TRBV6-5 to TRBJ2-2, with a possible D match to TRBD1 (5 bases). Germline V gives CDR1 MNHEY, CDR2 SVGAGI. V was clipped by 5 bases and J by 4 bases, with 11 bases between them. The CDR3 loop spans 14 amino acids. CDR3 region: CASSLGRTTGELFF. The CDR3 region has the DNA TGTGCCAGCAGTCTGGGGCGGACCACCGGGGAGCTGTTTTTT.

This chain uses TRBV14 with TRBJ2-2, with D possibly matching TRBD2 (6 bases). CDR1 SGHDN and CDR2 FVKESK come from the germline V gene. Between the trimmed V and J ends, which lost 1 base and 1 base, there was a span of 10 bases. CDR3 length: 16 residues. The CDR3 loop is CASSQGGLQNTGELFF. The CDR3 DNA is TGTGCCAGCAGCCAAGGGGGACTTCAGAACACCGGGGAGCTGTTTTTT.